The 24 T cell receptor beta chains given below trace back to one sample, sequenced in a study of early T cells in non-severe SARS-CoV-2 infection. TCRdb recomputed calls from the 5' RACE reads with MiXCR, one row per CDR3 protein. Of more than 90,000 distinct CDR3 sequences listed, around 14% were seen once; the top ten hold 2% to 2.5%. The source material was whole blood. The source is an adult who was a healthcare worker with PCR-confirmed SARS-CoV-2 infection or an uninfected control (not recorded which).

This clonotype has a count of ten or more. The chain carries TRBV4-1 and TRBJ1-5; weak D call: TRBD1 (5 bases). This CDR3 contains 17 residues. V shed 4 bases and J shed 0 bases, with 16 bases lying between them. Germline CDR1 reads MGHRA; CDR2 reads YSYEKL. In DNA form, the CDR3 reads TGCGCCAGCAGCCTCACTGGCAGGGATTATAGCAATCAGCCCCAGCATTTT. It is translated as CASSLTGRDYSNQPQHF.

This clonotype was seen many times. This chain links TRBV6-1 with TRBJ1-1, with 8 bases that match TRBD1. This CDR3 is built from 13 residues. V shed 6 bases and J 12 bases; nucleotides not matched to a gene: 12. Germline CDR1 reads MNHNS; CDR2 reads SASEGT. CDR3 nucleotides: TGTGCCAGCAGAGTGGACAGGGAGGCTCGGTCTTTCTTT. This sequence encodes CASRVDREARSFF.

The DNA for the CDR3 is TGTGCCAGCAGTTTACAAGATACGCAGTATTTT. It encodes CASSLQDTQYF. The chain recombines TRBV12-3 or TRBV12-4 with TRBJ2-3; no clear D. V lost 2 bases, J lost 5 bases, and 2 bases lay in between. CDR3 size: 11 residues.

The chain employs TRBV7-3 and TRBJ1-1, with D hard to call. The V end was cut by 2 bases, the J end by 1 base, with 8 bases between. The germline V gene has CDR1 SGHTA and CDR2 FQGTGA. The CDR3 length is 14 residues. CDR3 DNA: TGTGCCAGCAGCTTAGGGTCAAAGAACACTGAAGCTTTCTTT. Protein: CASSLGSKNTEAFF.

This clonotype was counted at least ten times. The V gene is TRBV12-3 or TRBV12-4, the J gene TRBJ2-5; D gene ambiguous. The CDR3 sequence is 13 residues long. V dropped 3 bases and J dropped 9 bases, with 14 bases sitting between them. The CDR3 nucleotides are TGTGCCAGCAGTTTCCAAGTATACGTGGCCCAGTACTTC. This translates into CASSFQVYVAQYF.

CDR3 in DNA: TGTGCCAGCAGCCAACAGGGTCTTGCCAATGAGCAGTTCTTC. The encoded protein is CASSQQGLANEQFF. This rearrangement joins TRBV12-3 or TRBV12-4 to TRBJ2-1; tentatively, D is TRBD1 (6 bases). Trimming left V 6 bases short and J 6 bases short, with 15 bases between. The length of the CDR3 is 14 residues.

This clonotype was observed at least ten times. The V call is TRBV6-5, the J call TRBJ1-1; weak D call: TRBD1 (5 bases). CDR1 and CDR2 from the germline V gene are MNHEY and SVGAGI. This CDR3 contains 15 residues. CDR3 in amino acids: CAAKPRRDVNTEAFF. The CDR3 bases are TGTGCTGCTAAACCCAGGAGGGACGTGAACACTGAAGCTTTCTTT.

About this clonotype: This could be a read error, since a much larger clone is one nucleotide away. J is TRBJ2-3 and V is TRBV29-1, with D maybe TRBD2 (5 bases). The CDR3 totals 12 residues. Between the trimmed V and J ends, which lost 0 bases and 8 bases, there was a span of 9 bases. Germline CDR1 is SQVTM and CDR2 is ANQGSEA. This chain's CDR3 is CSVEDRGGTQYF. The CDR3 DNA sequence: TGCAGCGTTGAAGATCGTGGAGGTACGCAGTATTTT.

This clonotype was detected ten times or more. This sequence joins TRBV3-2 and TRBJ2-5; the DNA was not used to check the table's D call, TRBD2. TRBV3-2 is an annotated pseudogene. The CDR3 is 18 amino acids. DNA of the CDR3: TGTGCCAGCAGCCCTACCCCCCCTAGCGGGGGGGGCCAAGAGACCCAGTACTTC. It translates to CASSPTPPSGGGQETQYF.

CDR3 sequence: CSAREGGASGNTIYF. CDR3 coding DNA: TGCAGTGCTAGAGAAGGCGGGGCCTCTGGAAACACCATATATTTT. J is TRBJ1-3 and V is TRBV20-1, with D perhaps matching TRBD1 (5 bases). The CDR3 is made up of 15 amino acids. Trimming left V 0 bases short and J 0 bases short, with 9 bases between. Germline V gene lookup returns CDR1 DFQATT and CDR2 SNEGSKA (reference sequence).

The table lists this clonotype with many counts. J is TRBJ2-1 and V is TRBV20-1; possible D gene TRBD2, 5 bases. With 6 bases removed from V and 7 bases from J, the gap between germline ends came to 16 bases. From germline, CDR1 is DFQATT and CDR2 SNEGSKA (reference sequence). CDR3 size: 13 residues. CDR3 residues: CSARGPSGNEQFF. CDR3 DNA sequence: TGCAGTGCCCGAGGGCCCTCCGGGAATGAGCAGTTCTTC.

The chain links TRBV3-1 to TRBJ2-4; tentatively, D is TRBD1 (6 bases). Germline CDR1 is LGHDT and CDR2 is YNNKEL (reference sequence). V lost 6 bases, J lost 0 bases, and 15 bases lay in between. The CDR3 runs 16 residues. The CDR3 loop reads CASRHTGIGAKNIQYF. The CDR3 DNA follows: TGTGCCAGCAGACACACAGGGATAGGAGCCAAAAACATTCAGTACTTC.

The CDR3 region is CASSSGFEKLFF. In DNA form, the CDR3 reads TGTGCCAGCAGTTCCGGGTTTGAAAAACTGTTTTTT. The chain recombines TRBV28 with TRBJ1-4; no clear D. This CDR3 contains 12 residues. V lost 4 bases and J 7 bases, leaving 7 bases between the germline ends. Per the germline V gene, CDR1 is MDHEN and CDR2 is SYDVKM.

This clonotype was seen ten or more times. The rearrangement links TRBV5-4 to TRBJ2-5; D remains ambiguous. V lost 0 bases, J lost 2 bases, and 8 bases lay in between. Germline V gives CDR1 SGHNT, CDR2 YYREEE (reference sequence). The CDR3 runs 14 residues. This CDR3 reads CASSLGAEQETQYF. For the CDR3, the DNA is TGTGCCAGCAGCTTGGGAGCAGAACAAGAGACCCAGTACTTC.

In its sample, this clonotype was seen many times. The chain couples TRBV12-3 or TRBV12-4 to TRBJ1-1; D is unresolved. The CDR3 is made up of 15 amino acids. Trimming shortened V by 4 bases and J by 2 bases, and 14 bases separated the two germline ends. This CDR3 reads CASSYSIPSNTEAFF. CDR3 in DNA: TGTGCCAGCAGTTATAGCATACCTTCCAACACTGAAGCTTTCTTT.

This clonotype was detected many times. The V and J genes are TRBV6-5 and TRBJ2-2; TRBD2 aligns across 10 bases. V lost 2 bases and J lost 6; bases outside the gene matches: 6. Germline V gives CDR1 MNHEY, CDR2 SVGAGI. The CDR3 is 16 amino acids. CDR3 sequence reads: CASSYERGGRPGELFF. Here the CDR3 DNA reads TGTGCCAGCAGTTACGAGCGGGGGGGCCGGCCCGGGGAGCTGTTTTTT.

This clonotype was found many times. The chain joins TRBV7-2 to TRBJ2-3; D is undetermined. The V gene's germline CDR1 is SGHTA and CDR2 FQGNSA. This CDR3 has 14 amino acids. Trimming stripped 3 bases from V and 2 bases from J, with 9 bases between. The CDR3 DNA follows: TGTGCCAGCAGCTTGCTCAGACCCACAGATACGCAGTATTTT. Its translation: CASSLLRPTDTQYF. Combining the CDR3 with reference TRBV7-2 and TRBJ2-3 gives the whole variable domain GAGVSQSPSNKVTEKGKDVELRCDPISGHTALYWYRQSLGQGLEFLIYFQGNSAPDKSGLPSDRFSAERTGGSVSTLTIQRTQQEDSAVYLCASSLLRPTDTQYFGPGTRLTVL.

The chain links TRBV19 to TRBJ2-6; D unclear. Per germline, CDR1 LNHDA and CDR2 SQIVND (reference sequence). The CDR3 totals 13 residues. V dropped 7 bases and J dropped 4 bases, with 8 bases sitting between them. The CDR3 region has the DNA TGTGCCAGTACCGTTTCCGGGGCCAACGTCCTGACTTTC. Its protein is CASTVSGANVLTF.

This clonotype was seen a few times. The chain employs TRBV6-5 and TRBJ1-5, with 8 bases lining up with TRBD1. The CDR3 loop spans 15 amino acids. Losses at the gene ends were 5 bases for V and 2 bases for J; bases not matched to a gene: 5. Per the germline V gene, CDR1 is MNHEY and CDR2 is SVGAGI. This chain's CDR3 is CASSQDRAGNQPQHF. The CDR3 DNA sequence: TGTGCCAGCAGTCAGGACAGGGCCGGCAATCAGCCCCAGCATTTT.

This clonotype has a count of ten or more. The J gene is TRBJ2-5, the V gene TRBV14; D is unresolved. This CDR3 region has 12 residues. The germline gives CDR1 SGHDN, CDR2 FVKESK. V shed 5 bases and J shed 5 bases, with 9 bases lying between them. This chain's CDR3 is CASSYLTETQYF. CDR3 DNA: TGTGCCAGCAGCTACCTGACGGAGACCCAGTACTTC.

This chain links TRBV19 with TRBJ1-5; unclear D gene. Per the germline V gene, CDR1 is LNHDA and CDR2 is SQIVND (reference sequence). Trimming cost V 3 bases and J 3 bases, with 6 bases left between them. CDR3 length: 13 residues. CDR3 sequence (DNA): TGTGCCAGTAGTATCCTGTTCAATCAGCCCCAGCATTTT. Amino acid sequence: CASSILFNQPQHF.

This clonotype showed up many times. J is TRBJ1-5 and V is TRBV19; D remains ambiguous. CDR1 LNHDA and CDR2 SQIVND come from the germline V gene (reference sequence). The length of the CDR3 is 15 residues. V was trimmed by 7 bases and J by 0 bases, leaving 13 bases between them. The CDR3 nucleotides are TGTGCCAGTACCAAGACGTCCATTAGCAATCAGCCCCAGCATTTT. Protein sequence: CASTKTSISNQPQHF.

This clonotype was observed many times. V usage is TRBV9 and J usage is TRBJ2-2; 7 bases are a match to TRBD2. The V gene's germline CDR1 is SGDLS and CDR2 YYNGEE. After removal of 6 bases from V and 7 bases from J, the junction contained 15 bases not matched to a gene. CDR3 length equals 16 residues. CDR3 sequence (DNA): TGTGCCAGCACCCCCGGCGGGGGTCGCCTTGGCGGGGAGCTGTTTTTT. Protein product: CASTPGGGRLGGELFF. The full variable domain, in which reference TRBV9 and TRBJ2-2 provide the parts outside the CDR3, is DSGVTQTPKHLITATGQRVTLRCSPRSGDLSVYWYQQSLDQGLQFLIQYYNGEERAKGNILERFSAQQFPDLHSELNLSSLELGDSALYFCASTPGGGRLGGELFFGEGSRLTVL.

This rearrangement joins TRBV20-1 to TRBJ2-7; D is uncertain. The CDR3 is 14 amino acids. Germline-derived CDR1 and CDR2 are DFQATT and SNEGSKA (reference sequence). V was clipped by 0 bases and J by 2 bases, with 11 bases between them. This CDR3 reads CSARDLREPYEQYF. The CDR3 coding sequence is TGCAGTGCTAGAGATCTACGAGAGCCCTACGAGCAGTACTTC.